Listed below are T cell receptor beta chains from one sample, sequenced in a study of CD4 T cells in relation to SARS-CoV-2 and coronaviruses. Produced via immunoSEQ multiplex PCR; TCRdb's table is partial and in-frame only. This repertoire shows about 30,000 clones, around 80% found once; its top ten account for around 3%. These TCRs' antigens remain unknown. The sample was memory CD4+ T cells from PBMCs, cultured in vitro. The receptor source for this set is an adult with COVID-19. Each CDR3 is given with its conserved first and last residue. D genes are given only for firm matches. Where a row states a size, it is once, few, many or the class of an expanded clone; other rows omit it.

NA	TRBV19	few	TRBJ1-1	TGTGCCAGTAGTATGGGACATTATGAAGCTTTCTTT	CASSMGHYEAFF
NA	TRBV7-3	NA	TRBJ2-5	TGTGCCAGCAGCGCCGGGACGGAAGAGACCCAGTACTTC	CASSAGTEETQYF
NA	TRBV29-1	NA	TRBJ2-7	TGCAGCGCTAAGGGTGGCGAGCAGTACTTC	CSAKGGEQYF
NA	TRBV6-5	few	TRBJ1-2	TGTGCCACCTCACGAGCAGCTAACTATGGCTACACCTTC	CATSRAANYGYTF
NA	TRBV2	NA	TRBJ2-7	TGTGCCAGCATTCCGCTGACCCCACGAGACGAGCAGTACTTC	CASIPLTPRDEQYF
NA	TRBV12-3/TRBV12-4	NA	TRBJ2-1	TGTGCCAGCAGTTTGGGCAATGAGCAGTTCTTC	CASSLGNEQFF
NA	TRBV15	NA	TRBJ2-5	TGTGCCACCAGCAGAGATAAGGGGGAGACCCAGTACTTC	CATSRDKGETQYF
NA	TRBV7-5	NA	TRBJ1-6	TGTGCCAGAAAAAGAGGACAGAAACATAATTCACCCCTCCACTTT	CARKRGQKHNSPLHF
NA	TRBV30	NA	TRBJ2-2	TGTGCCTGGAGTGTAATGTCAGGGAACACCGGGGAGCTGTTTTTT	CAWSVMSGNTGELFF
NA	TRBV6-5	NA	TRBJ2-2	TGTGCCAGCAGTTACAGGGGGGAGCTGTTTTTT	CASSYRGELFF
NA	TRBV9	NA	TRBJ2-5	TGTGCCAGCAGCGTCACTTCCGGGAGCCAAGAGACCCAGTACTTC	CASSVTSGSQETQYF
NA	TRBV5-4	NA	TRBJ2-5	TGTGCCAGCAGCTTGCTAGTCAGCCAAGAGACCCAGTACTTC	CASSLLVSQETQYF
TRBD2	TRBV3-1/TRBV3-2	NA	TRBJ2-4	TGTGCCAGCAGCCACGCTACTAGCGGGAGGGCCGGTAACATTCAGTACTTC	CASSHATSGRAGNIQYF
NA	TRBV7-6	NA	TRBJ2-5	TGTGCCAGCAGCGCAATGCCCGCCTGGTTCACCATCCAAGAGACCCAGTACTTC	CASSAMPAWFTIQETQYF
NA	TRBV7-8	NA	TRBJ1-2	TGTGCCAGCAGCCGTACCAGGGGAAGAACCAACTATGGCTACACCTTC	CASSRTRGRTNYGYTF
NA	TRBV19	NA	TRBJ2-6	TGTGCCAGTAGTATCGAAGGGGGCTCTGGGGCCAACGTCCTGACTTTC	CASSIEGGSGANVLTF
NA	TRBV7-2	NA	TRBJ2-7	TGTGCCAGCAGCTTAGCGGGTACGGGCGAGCAGTACTTC	CASSLAGTGEQYF
NA	TRBV28	NA	TRBJ1-1	TGTGCCAGCAGTTCCGTGAACACTGAAGCTTTCTTT	CASSSVNTEAFF
NA	TRBV3-1/TRBV3-2	NA	TRBJ2-5	TGTGCCAGCAGCCAGCAAGAGACCCAGTACTTC	CASSQQETQYF
NA	TRBV30	NA	TRBJ1-4	TGTGCCTGGAGCCCGGCTAATGAAAAACTGTTTTTT	CAWSPANEKLFF
NA	TRBV29-1	once	TRBJ2-5	TGCAGCGTTGATATCCGAGCGGGAGAGACCCAGTACTTC	CSVDIRAGETQYF
NA	TRBV18	few	TRBJ1-4	TGTGCCAGCTCACCACAGGGGACTAATGAAAAACTGTTTTTT	CASSPQGTNEKLFF
NA	TRBV10-2	NA	TRBJ2-2	TGCGCCAGCACCCCGAGCGCGAACACCGGGGAGCTGTTTTTT	CASTPSANTGELFF
TRBD1	TRBV7-3	NA	TRBJ2-1	TGTGCCAGCAGCCCCCAGGGGGCGGGCAATGAGCAGTTCTTC	CASSPQGAGNEQFF
NA	TRBV3-1/TRBV3-2	NA	TRBJ2-1	TGTGCCAGCAGCCAAGAGAGTGGGAACTCTCCCCCCTACAATGAGCAGTTCTTC	CASSQESGNSPPYNEQFF
NA	TRBV24-1	once	TRBJ1-2	TGTGCCACCAGTGATTTGGTAGGCGGGGCTAACTATGGCTACACCTTC	CATSDLVGGANYGYTF
TRBD2	TRBV28	NA	TRBJ2-7	TGTGCCAGCAGTTTGGCGGGGGGGTATTACGAGCAGTACTTC	CASSLAGGYYEQYF
NA	TRBV28	NA	TRBJ2-5	TGTGCCAGCAGTTTTTCACAGGGGGGGCTGGTTGGCGGAGAGACCCAGTACTTC	CASSFSQGGLVGGETQYF
NA	TRBV3-1/TRBV3-2	NA	TRBJ2-3	TGTGCCAGCAGCCAAGCGGGAGTAACAGATACGCAGTATTTT	CASSQAGVTDTQYF
NA	TRBV2	NA	TRBJ2-7	TGTGCCAGCAGTGAAAGGCGGGGATCGGTCTACGAGCAGTACTTC	CASSERRGSVYEQYF
NA	TRBV2	NA	TRBJ2-7	TGTGCCAGCAGGTTGAGCTCTTCCTACGAGCAGTACTTC	CASRLSSSYEQYF
TRBD2	TRBV28	NA	TRBJ2-1	TGTGCCAGCAGTTTTTTCTCGGCGGGAGGTGAGCAGTTCTTC	CASSFFSAGGEQFF
NA	TRBV6-5	NA	TRBJ2-7	TGTGCCAGCAGCAGTCTAACCGTGGGGGAGCAGTACTTC	CASSSLTVGEQYF
TRBD1	TRBV7-9	NA	TRBJ1-1	TGTGCCAGCAGCTTACAGGGGGCGGGCACTGAAGCTTTCTTT	CASSLQGAGTEAFF
TRBD1	TRBV11-2	NA	TRBJ2-2	TGTGCCAGCAGCCCCCGCAACAGGGGTTCACACGGGGAGCTGTTTTTT	CASSPRNRGSHGELFF
TRBD2	TRBV19	NA	TRBJ2-3	TGTGCCAGCACTGTGACTAGCGGGACAGATACGCAGTATTTT	CASTVTSGTDTQYF
TRBD1	TRBV29-1	NA	TRBJ2-7	TGCAGCTACACAAGACAGACAGGGCGCGAGCAGTACTTC	CSYTRQTGREQYF
TRBD2	TRBV7-9	NA	TRBJ2-3	TGTGCCAGCAGCCCCTGGACTAGCCTCACAGATACGCAGTATTTT	CASSPWTSLTDTQYF
NA	TRBV6-1	NA	TRBJ1-1	TGTGCCAGCAGTGAATCCCCCCTCAGAAGGGCTTTCTTT	CASSESPLRRAFF
NA	TRBV6-5	NA	TRBJ2-6	TGTGCCAGCACTTCCTTTGGGGCCAACGTCCTGACTTTC	CASTSFGANVLTF
NA	TRBV4-1	few	TRBJ1-5	TGCGCCAGCAGCCAAGCAGGAGGGTATCAGCCCCAGCATTTT	CASSQAGGYQPQHF
NA	TRBV10-3	NA	TRBJ2-1	TGTGCCATCAGTGGGATCGGTGAGCAGTTCTTC	CAISGIGEQFF
NA	TRBV21-1	NA	TRBJ1-6	TGTGCCAGCAGCAAAAAGGGGGGGACAGGAGGTTATAATTCACCCCTCCACTTT	CASSKKGGTGGYNSPLHF
NA	TRBV3-1/TRBV3-2	NA	TRBJ1-1	TGTGCCAGCAACTTGAGGGAGGAGAACACTGAAGCTTTCTTT	CASNLREENTEAFF
TRBD2	TRBV25-1	NA	TRBJ2-1	TGTGCCAGCAGTGATTCGGCGGGAGGGAACAATGAGCAGTTCTTC	CASSDSAGGNNEQFF
NA	TRBV3-1/TRBV3-2	NA	TRBJ1-4	TGTGCCAGCAGCCAAGGGGCAGTTGAAAAACTGTTTTTT	CASSQGAVEKLFF
NA	TRBV5-1	NA	TRBJ1-2	TGCGCCAGCAGCTTGGTCCGGGATTTGGACTACACCTTC	CASSLVRDLDYTF
NA	TRBV7-2	once	TRBJ2-7	TGTGCCAGCAGCTTCTCCTACGAGCAGTACTTC	CASSFSYEQYF
NA	TRBV3-1/TRBV3-2	NA	TRBJ2-7	TGTGCCAGCAGCCTGACTAGTGGGTACGAGCAGTACTTC	CASSLTSGYEQYF
TRBD1	TRBV5-6	once	TRBJ1-5	TGTGCCAGCAGCATGGGACAGCAGACGCGTTTT	CASSMGQQTRF
TRBD1	TRBV4-2	NA	TRBJ1-5	TGTGCCAGCAGCCAGGGACAGGGGGACGGGCAGCCCCAGCATTTT	CASSQGQGDGQPQHF
TRBD2	TRBV9	once	TRBJ2-2	TGTGCCAGCAGCGTAGGCGGGAGGGCCGGGGAGCTGTTTTTT	CASSVGGRAGELFF
NA	TRBV7-9	NA	TRBJ1-5	TGTGCCAGCAGCTTCCAGGGAGATCAGCCCCAGCATTTT	CASSFQGDQPQHF
NA	TRBV30	few	TRBJ2-2	TGTGCCTGGAGTGTACGAGGTGCGAGTGCCGGGGAGCTGTTTTTT	CAWSVRGASAGELFF
NA	TRBV13	NA	TRBJ1-3	TGTGCCAGCAGCTTAGAATCCTGGACGGCTTGGTCTGGAAACACCATATATTTT	CASSLESWTAWSGNTIYF